This T cell receptor (beta chain) is from a study of patients and donors after allogeneic stem cell transplantation. Per the germline V gene, CDR1 is SGHVS and CDR2 is FNYEAQ. The CDR3 length is 17 residues. V was pared by 3 bases and J by 1 base, with 8 bases of the junction left unmatched. One entry per CDR3 protein, called by TCRdb with MiXCR from the RT-PCR reads. The data show about 960,000 distinct CDR3 sequences, over 15% seen once. This clonotype was observed a handful of times. The V and J genes are TRBV7-6 and TRBJ2-3; 9 nucleotides line up with TRBD2. The sequence was obtained from a human donor who was either an allogeneic HSCT recipient or a stem cell or donor lymphocyte infusion donor (not recorded which). It is not recorded whose cells these are; they may come from a transplant donor. The sequenced material came from blood, either unsorted or a sorted T cell fraction (not recorded which). The CDR3 sequence is CASSFSLAGPRTDTQYF. The CDR3 DNA reads TGTGCCAGCAGCTTTAGTCTAGCGGGGCCCCGCACAGATACGCAGTATTTT.